Each of the 29 T cell receptor beta chains below was sequenced from the same sample in a study of vaccination and CD4 T cells after COVID-19. Their target antigens are unknown. The treatment here: roughly ten-day PBMC culture with coronavirus spike peptide pools or control peptides (ViraFEST assay). An Oncomine TCR Beta short-read assay was used to sequence the DNA from cultured CD4+ T cells. MiXCR, run by TCRdb on the PCR reads, gives a single entry per CDR3 protein. The data show roughly 16,000 distinct CDR3 sequences, with about two fifths seen just once and about 7% held by the top ten. The sequencing used CD4+ T cells from blood, cultured in vitro, collected after SARS-CoV-2 vaccination. The receptors were gathered from a human donor who had recovered from COVID-19.

By sample fraction, this clonotype is medium-sized. The chain is built from TRBV20-1 and TRBJ2-1, with unresolved D. Germline loops: CDR1 DFQATT, CDR2 SNEGSKA (reference sequence). CDR3 size: 13 residues. V was pared by 3 bases and J by 9 bases, with 15 bases between. The CDR3 region is CSASAVADGEQFF. The CDR3 region has the DNA TGCAGTGCTAGTGCCGTGGCAGATGGTGAGCAGTTCTTC.

The V gene is TRBV12-3 or TRBV12-4, the J gene TRBJ2-7; 9 bases agree with TRBD1. J was trimmed by 0 bases and V by 6 bases; bases with no gene match: 3. CDR3 length: 14 residues. Written as DNA, the CDR3 is TGTGCCAGCAGCCCGACAGGGGGCTCCTACGAGCAGTACTTC. Its protein product is CASSPTGGSYEQYF.

V is TRBV7-2 and J is TRBJ1-4; weak D call: TRBD1 (6 bases). The CDR3 has 16 amino acids. CDR1 and CDR2 from the germline V gene are SGHTA and FQGNSA. The ends were cut back, 5 bases at V and 7 bases at J, with 20 bases in the middle. CDR3 region: CASSPEGGPAGEKLFF. The CDR3 nucleotides are TGTGCCAGCAGCCCCGAAGGGGGTCCGGCGGGTGAAAAACTGTTTTTT.

This clonotype came up once. The chain couples TRBV7-2 to TRBJ2-1; 11 nucleotides line up with TRBD2. Germline V CDR1 and CDR2: SGHTA, FQGNSA. The J segment lost 1 base and the V segment lost 0 bases, leaving 5 bases of the junction unmatched. The CDR3 contains 18 residues. The chain's CDR3 is CASSLAHRLAGSYNEQFF. The CDR3 DNA sequence: TGTGCCAGCAGCTTAGCACATCGACTAGCGGGGTCCTACAATGAGCAGTTCTTC.

The genes are TRBV5-4 and TRBJ1-6; a weak D match, TRBD1 (5 bases). V was pared by 3 bases and J by 4 bases, with 14 bases between. The germline gives CDR1 SGHNT, CDR2 YYREEE (reference sequence). The CDR3 covers 16 residues. In nucleotides, the CDR3 is TGTGCCAGCAGCTCTCGGATGGGGGGTTATAATTCACCCCTCCACTTT. Amino acid sequence: CASSSRMGGYNSPLHF.

The genes are TRBV5-1 and TRBJ1-1; D is perhaps TRBD1 (6 bases). V lost 0 bases and J 7 bases, leaving 13 bases between the germline ends. This CDR3 contains 14 residues. Germline loops: CDR1 SGHRS, CDR2 YFSETQ. This chain's CDR3 is CASSLVGQGREAFF. CDR3 in DNA: TGCGCCAGCAGCTTGGTCGGGCAGGGGCGTGAAGCTTTCTTT.

The chain employs TRBV6-1 and TRBJ1-4; unclear D gene. Germline assignment: CDR1 MNHNS and CDR2 SASEGT. The CDR3 extends over 14 amino acids. V dropped 5 bases and J dropped 1 base, with 8 bases sitting between them. The CDR3 sequence is CASSRSVTNEKLFF. The CDR3 nucleotides read TGTGCCAGCAGTCGGTCGGTAACTAATGAAAAACTGTTTTTT.

Of note for this clonotype: Possible read error: a much larger clone is one base away. The rearrangement links TRBV7-6 to TRBJ2-3; 12 bases line up with TRBD1. The trim removed 5 bases at V and 4 bases at J, leaving 7 bases unmatched. This CDR3 comprises 16 residues. Germline V gene data show CDR1 as SGHVS and CDR2 as FNYEAQ. The DNA of the CDR3 is TGTGCCAGCAGCCCCACCGGGACAGGGGGCTCAGATACGCAGTATTTT. Translating gives CASSPTGTGGSDTQYF. The whole variable domain, remainder taken from reference TRBV7-6 and TRBJ2-3, is GAGVSQSPRYKVTKRGQDVALRCDPISGHVSLYWYRQALGQGPEFLTYFNYEAQQDKSGLPNDRFSAERPEGSISTLTIQRTEQRDSAMYRCASSPTGTGGSDTQYFGPGTRLTVL.

In its sample, this clonotype is large. J is TRBJ2-3 and V is TRBV6-4, with 7 nucleotides matching TRBD2. The CDR3 loop spans 13 amino acids. The V segment lost 3 bases and the J segment 3 bases; nucleotides outside the gene matches: 0. Looked up from germline, CDR1 is MRHNA and CDR2 is SNTAGT. The CDR3 bases are TGTGCCAGCAGTGAGCGGGAGACAGATACGCAGTATTTT. Protein sequence: CASSERETDTQYF.

The rearrangement uses TRBV2 and TRBJ1-1; D call uncertain. V dropped 0 bases and J dropped 11 bases, with 19 bases sitting between them. This CDR3 spans 15 amino acids. Germline V lookup: CDR1 SNHLY, CDR2 FYNNEI. The CDR3 sequence: CASSEALQVRVKAFF. The CDR3 DNA reads TGTGCCAGCAGTGAAGCGCTTCAGGTGAGGGTGAAGGCTTTCTTT. Full variable domain (outside the CDR3, taken from reference TRBV2 and TRBJ1-1): EPEVTQTPSHQVTQMGQEVILRCVPISNHLYFYWYRQILGQKVEFLVSFYNNEISEKSEIFDDQFSVERPDGSNFTLKIRSTKLEDSAMYFCASSEALQVRVKAFFGQGTRLTVV.

The chain carries TRBV6-2 or TRBV6-3 and TRBJ2-1, with 7 positions matching TRBD2. The CDR3 length is 14 residues. V shed 10 bases and J 6 bases; nucleotides not matched to a gene: 12. Germline V gives CDR1 MNHEY, CDR2 SVGEGT. The CDR3 DNA is TGTGCCACCGGACTTGGCGGGAGTTCCAATGAGCAGTTCTTC. Its protein is CATGLGGSSNEQFF.

The V call is TRBV5-6, the J call TRBJ2-3, with D unresolved. The CDR3 runs 14 residues. The V gene lost 1 base and the J gene lost 2 bases, with 8 bases spanning the gap. Germline CDR1 reads SGHDT; CDR2 reads YYEEEE. Here the CDR3 reads CASSLWEHTDTQYF. CDR3 DNA sequence: TGTGCCAGCAGCTTGTGGGAACACACAGATACGCAGTATTTT.

This clonotype was counted a few times. The rearrangement links TRBV19 to TRBJ2-1, with TRBD2 matching over 8 bases. The CDR3 covers 15 residues. The germline CDR1 and CDR2 sequences are LNHDA and SQIVND (reference sequence). V lost 5 bases to trimming and J lost 3 bases; unmatched junction nucleotides: 6. The CDR3, as DNA: TGTGCCAGTAGTGTCGGGACTAGTGGCTACAATGAGCAGTTCTTC. Translating gives CASSVGTSGYNEQFF.

The CDR3 coding sequence is TGCAGTGCAACCGACAGCGGGAGAAGGGAGACCCAGTACTTC. Its protein product is CSATDSGRRETQYF. The chain carries TRBV20-1 and TRBJ2-5, with 8 nucleotides matching TRBD2. The germline gives CDR1 DFQATT, CDR2 SNEGSKA (reference sequence). V was pared by 6 bases and J by 5 bases, with 11 bases of the junction left unmatched. There are 14 residues in the CDR3.

The rearrangement joins TRBV20-1 to TRBJ1-4, with D possibly TRBD1 on 5 matching bases. This CDR3 region has 15 residues. Germline CDR1 and CDR2: DFQATT and SNEGSKA (reference sequence). The germline V and J ends were trimmed by 6 bases and 4 bases, with 18 bases remaining between them. CDR3 loop: CSASDPGRSNEKLFF. The CDR3 DNA sequence: TGCAGTGCCAGCGACCCGGGACGCAGTAATGAAAAACTGTTTTTT.

This chain uses TRBV7-2 with TRBJ2-1; D might be TRBD1 (5 bases). Trimming removed 5 bases from V and 7 bases from J, with 9 bases in between. The CDR3 has 12 amino acids. Germline V gene data show CDR1 as SGHTA and CDR2 as FQGNSA. CDR3 DNA: TGTGCCAGCAGCAAGACAGTGAATGAGCAGTTCTTC. Translating it yields CASSKTVNEQFF.

In this sample, this clonotype is medium-sized. V is TRBV27 and J is TRBJ2-7; 9 positions match TRBD1. After removal of 6 bases from V and 3 bases from J, the junction contained 6 bases not matched to a gene. The CDR3 is 14 residues long. Looked up from germline, CDR1 is MNHEY and CDR2 is SMNVEV (reference sequence). The CDR3 region is CASSLTGGRYEQYF. In nucleotides, the CDR3 is TGTGCCAGCAGCCTTACAGGGGGCCGCTACGAGCAGTACTTC.

Concerning this clonotype: A much more abundant neighbour one base away suggests this may be a read error. In DNA, the CDR3 is TGTGCCAGCGGCTTAGACCCTAGTACAGATACGCAGTATTTT. Translated, it gives CASGLDPSTDTQYF. V is TRBV7-2 and J is TRBJ2-3; no firm D call. Germline V gene lookup returns CDR1 SGHTA and CDR2 FQGNSA. The CDR3 length is 14 residues.

J is TRBJ1-2 and V is TRBV20-1; D remains unclear. Germline V gene data show CDR1 as DFQATT and CDR2 as SNEGSKA (reference sequence). The CDR3 runs 12 residues. Deletions cut 3 bases from V and 4 bases from J, with 9 bases between. This CDR3 is CSARPSSYGYTF. The CDR3 bases are TGCAGTGCTAGGCCCAGTTCCTATGGCTACACCTTC.

This clonotype is medium-sized in the sample. The chain employs TRBV20-1 and TRBJ2-7; D perhaps matches TRBD2 (5 bases). The CDR3 length is 14 residues. Germline V gene lookup returns CDR1 DFQATT and CDR2 SNEGSKA (reference sequence). V dropped 1 base and J dropped 3 bases, with 13 bases sitting between them. The CDR3 sequence: CSARAASTNYEQYF. The CDR3 DNA follows: TGCAGTGCTAGAGCTGCTAGCACCAACTACGAGCAGTACTTC.

The chain combines TRBV7-9 with TRBJ2-6; TRBD1 matches at 10 bases. The germline gives CDR1 SEHNR, CDR2 FQNEAQ (reference sequence). J gave up 2 bases and V 5 bases, and 6 bases lay outside the gene matches. The CDR3 contains 17 residues. CDR3 protein: CASSKGQGETGANVLTF. CDR3 nucleotide sequence: TGTGCCAGCAGCAAAGGACAGGGGGAGACTGGGGCCAACGTCCTGACTTTC.

The chain couples TRBV12-3 or TRBV12-4 to TRBJ2-3; 8 nucleotides agree with TRBD2. V was clipped by 2 bases and J by 3 bases; unmatched bases: 4. The CDR3 contains 15 residues. The CDR3 nucleotides read TGTGCCAGCAGTTTACCTACTAGCGGTACAGATACGCAGTATTTT. It specifies CASSLPTSGTDTQYF.

The chain is built from TRBV20-1 and TRBJ2-3; 8 nucleotides match TRBD2. V trimming: 1 base; J trimming: 4 bases; junction bases outside the gene matches: 7. The V gene's germline CDR1 is DFQATT and CDR2 SNEGSKA (reference sequence). The CDR3 extends over 15 amino acids. Written as DNA, the CDR3 is TGCAGTGCTAGAGCGAGCGGGAGTTCTGCAGATACGCAGTATTTT. The encoded protein is CSARASGSSADTQYF.

Only a few counts were recorded for this clonotype. The V gene is TRBV6-1, the J gene TRBJ1-2, with TRBD1 matching 7 bases. Germline CDR1 reads MNHNS; CDR2 reads SASEGT. CDR3 length: 13 residues. V gave up 7 bases and J gave up 4 bases; unmatched junction bases: 6. This CDR3 is CASTIKGAYGYTF. CDR3 nucleotides: TGTGCCAGCACCATTAAGGGGGCCTATGGCTACACCTTC.

Only a few counts were recorded for this clonotype. The genes are TRBV7-3 and TRBJ2-2; perhaps D is TRBD1 or TRBD2 (5 bases each). The length of the CDR3 is 15 residues. The V and J ends lost 3 bases and 1 base respectively, with 9 bases between them. The V gene's germline CDR1 is SGHTA and CDR2 FQGTGA. The CDR3 here is CASSFGGLNTGELFF. The CDR3 DNA reads as TGTGCCAGCAGCTTTGGGGGATTGAACACCGGGGAGCTGTTTTTT.

V and J are TRBV6-2 or TRBV6-3 and TRBJ2-7, with unresolved D. The CDR3 totals 13 residues. Germline V gene sequence: CDR1 MNHEY, CDR2 SVGEGT. Trimming cost V 9 bases and J 3 bases, with 15 bases left between them. This CDR3 is CASQSQKLYEQYF. The CDR3 DNA is TGTGCCAGTCAATCCCAGAAACTCTACGAGCAGTACTTC.

V gene TRBV19 combines with J gene TRBJ1-1, with 7 bases fitting TRBD1. CDR1 and CDR2 (germline): LNHDA, SQIVND (reference sequence). V lost 11 bases and J lost 10; bases outside the gene matches: 7. The CDR3 has 10 residues. CDR3 nucleotide sequence: TGTGCCTCAAAGGAGGGGGCAGCTTTCTTT. Its translation: CASKEGAAFF.

A single count supports this clonotype. The chain recombines TRBV7-3 with TRBJ1-2, with D hard to call. The CDR3 extends over 12 amino acids. With 4 bases removed from V and 5 bases from J, the gap between germline ends came to 8 bases. In germline, CDR1 is SGHTA, CDR2 FQGTGA. CDR3 nucleotides: TGTGCCAGCAGCTCTGGGAATTATGGCTACACCTTC. Protein: CASSSGNYGYTF.

V and J are TRBV2 and TRBJ2-1, with no clear D. V gave up 7 bases and J gave up 2 bases, with 12 bases separating them. This CDR3 has 14 residues. The germline V gene encodes CDR1 SNHLY and CDR2 FYNNEI. The CDR3 sequence is CASKDPDAYNEQFF. CDR3 nucleotide sequence: TGTGCCAGCAAGGACCCTGATGCCTACAATGAGCAGTTCTTC.